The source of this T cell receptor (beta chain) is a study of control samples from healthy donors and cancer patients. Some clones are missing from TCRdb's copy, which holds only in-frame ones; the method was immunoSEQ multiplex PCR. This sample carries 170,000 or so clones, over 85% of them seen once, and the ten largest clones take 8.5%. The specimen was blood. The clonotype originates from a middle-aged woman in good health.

This CDR3 reads CATSDRPDRGVSGELFF. The CDR3 DNA reads TGTGCCACCAGTGACCGCCCCGACAGAGGCGTTAGCGGGGAGCTGTTTTTT. J is TRBJ2-2 and V is TRBV24-1; possible D gene TRBD1, 5 bases. Germline V gene sequence: CDR1 KGHDR, CDR2 SFDVKD. The germline V and J ends were trimmed by 4 bases and 7 bases, with 21 bases remaining between them. This CDR3 has 17 amino acids.